This section outlines one TCR beta chain sequence together with its context. The antigen is not known. Every donor was a Caucasian adult from Nashville, Tennessee. The data were taken from a study of shared clonotypes between healthy human individuals. Overall study findings and caveats: In having few donors, the study represented limited genetic and exposure-history diversity.

With 0 bases clipped from V and 0 bases from J, the junction kept 4 bases outside the gene matches. Germline CDR1 is SGHRS and CDR2 is YFSETQ. This CDR3 is built from 16 residues. Sequencing used immunoSEQ multiplex PCR; TCRdb keeps in-frame clones, though not all of them. The sample includes some 2,000,000 clones, almost 96% of them seen just once. The chain carries TRBV5-1 and TRBJ2-5; TRBD1 matches at 8 bases. The specimen sequenced was naive CD4+ T cells sorted from blood. The subset is: CD45RA+ positively selected. The TCR was taken from a young man in good health. The CDR3 loop is CASSLAGTGHQETQYF. CDR3 DNA sequence: TGCGCCAGCAGCTTGGCCGGGACAGGCCACCAAGAGACCCAGTACTTC.